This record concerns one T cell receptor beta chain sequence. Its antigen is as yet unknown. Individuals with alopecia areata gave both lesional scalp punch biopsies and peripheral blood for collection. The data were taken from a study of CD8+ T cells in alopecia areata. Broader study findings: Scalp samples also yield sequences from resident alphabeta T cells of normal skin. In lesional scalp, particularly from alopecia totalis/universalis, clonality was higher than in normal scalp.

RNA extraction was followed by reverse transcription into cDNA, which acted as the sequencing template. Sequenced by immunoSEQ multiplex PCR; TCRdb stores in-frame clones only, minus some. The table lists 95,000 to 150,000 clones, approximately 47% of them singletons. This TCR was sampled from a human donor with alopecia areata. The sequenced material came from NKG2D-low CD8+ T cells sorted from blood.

The CDR3 nucleotides are TGCAGCGTTGAGCGGGAGGGCCCCACCGGGGAGCTGTTTTTT. This codes for CSVEREGPTGELFF. The genes are TRBV29-1 and TRBJ2-2; TRBD2 agrees at 9 bases. The trim removed 3 bases at V and 4 bases at J, leaving 3 bases unmatched. The CDR3 length is 14 residues. Per germline, CDR1 SQVTM and CDR2 ANQGSEA.